Each of the 3 T cell receptor beta chains below was sequenced from the same sample in a study of cytomegalovirus exposure and HLA in healthy donors. Amplification used 60 Vbeta primers and 13 Jbeta primers. Clones were read by immunoSEQ multiplex PCR, and TCRdb kept only the in-frame ones, dropping some. The table lists approximately 90,000 clones, about 80% of them singletons. Input material: PBMCs. The receptors come from a male donor in good health and CMV-seronegative.

This chain links TRBV5-5 with TRBJ1-2; TRBD1 might be the D (5 bases). Trimming took off 3 bases at V and 7 bases at J, with 13 bases between the two ends. The CDR3 contains 13 residues. From germline, CDR1 is SGHKS and CDR2 YYEKEE (reference sequence). This CDR3 is CASSYAGKAGYTF. The CDR3 DNA sequence: TGTGCCAGCAGCTACGCAGGGAAGGCTGGCTACACCTTC.

By sample share, this clone is medium-sized. The chain recombines TRBV7-2 with TRBJ2-1; TRBD2 aligns across 13 bases. CDR1 and CDR2 from the germline V gene are SGHTA and FQGNSA. This CDR3 is built from 20 residues. The V gene end was trimmed by 0 bases and the J gene end by 0 bases; junction bases not matched to a gene: 8. CDR3 amino acids: CASSLAELLAGGPSYNEQFF. For the CDR3, the DNA is TGTGCCAGCAGCTTAGCAGAACTACTAGCGGGAGGGCCCTCCTACAATGAGCAGTTCTTC.

The chain carries TRBV4-2 and TRBJ1-2; D may be TRBD1 (5 bases). The CDR3 contains 16 residues. The V and J ends lost 1 base and 3 bases respectively, with 15 bases between them. Per the germline V gene, CDR1 is LGHNA and CDR2 is YNFKEQ. This CDR3 reads CASSQVYGQGDYGYTF. CDR3 DNA: TGTGCCAGCAGCCAAGTTTACGGCCAAGGGGACTATGGCTACACCTTC.